Listed here are 4 T cell receptor beta chains from one sample, sequenced in a study of OX40 agonist ivuxolimab in advanced cancers. Some clones are missing from TCRdb's copy, which holds only in-frame ones; the method was immunoSEQ multiplex PCR. The sample has roughly 49,000 clones, about nine tenths seen once. This specimen consisted of CD4+ or CD8+ T cells sorted from blood, obtained in a trial of the OX40 agonist ivuxolimab. These receptors were collected from an adult with an advanced solid tumor such as melanoma, head and neck, liver or kidney cancer.

The CDR3 nucleotides are TGTGCCAGCAGTCCCGGGAGCCACCTAGATCAGCCCCAGCATTTT. It is translated as CASSPGSHLDQPQHF. The rearrangement links TRBV6-1 to TRBJ1-5; D call uncertain. V was shortened by 5 bases and J by 5 bases, with 16 bases between the two germline ends. Germline lookup yields CDR1 MNHNS and CDR2 SASEGT. The CDR3 contains 15 residues.

The chain employs TRBV27 and TRBJ1-5, with D maybe TRBD1 (5 bases). Between the trimmed V and J ends, which lost 4 bases and 0 bases, there was a span of 13 bases. The germline gives CDR1 MNHEY, CDR2 SMNVEV (reference sequence). The CDR3 is made up of 16 amino acids. The CDR3 loop is CASSSRGGYSNQPQHF. The CDR3 DNA is TGTGCCAGCAGTTCACGGGGGGGATATAGCAATCAGCCCCAGCATTTT.

The genes are TRBV6-1 and TRBJ1-2; D gene ambiguous. Germline V gene lookup returns CDR1 MNHNS and CDR2 SASEGT. The length of the CDR3 is 11 residues. Trimming shortened V by 3 bases and J by 7 bases, and 6 bases separated the two germline ends. DNA of the CDR3: TGTGCCAGCAGTGAGCCGGTTGGCTACACCTTC. Translation: CASSEPVGYTF.

CDR3 amino acids: CASSVTSGSMQFF. CDR3 bases: TGTGCCAGCAGCGTCACTAGCGGGAGTATGCAGTTCTTC. V and J are TRBV9 and TRBJ2-1, with 11 bases aligning to TRBD2. Germline CDR1 SGDLS, CDR2 YYNGEE. Trimming at V came to 2 bases and at J to 12 bases, leaving 4 bases not matched to a gene. The CDR3 contains 13 residues.